This T cell receptor (beta chain) was recorded in a study of blood T cell repertoires in COVID-19. About the study: COVID-19 samples collected from the United States, Italy and Spain covered acute and convalescent phases. In each case, the material was cDNA or gDNA derived from T cells, B-cell-depleted T cells, or PBMCs.

The CDR3 covers 17 residues. CDR1 is SGHNT, CDR2 YYREEE, per germline (reference sequence). V gave up 0 bases and J gave up 2 bases; unmatched junction bases: 7. Original processing notes: Counts of nucleated cells, estimated from reference gene primer amplification, were obtained. Profiled with immunoSEQ multiplex PCR; TCRdb holds only in-frame clones, not every one. V, J and clone size were drawn from that table, and D and trimming were deduced from the DNA. The table lists 150,000 to 200,000 clones, roughly 90% of them singletons, with over 15% in the top ten. The V gene is TRBV5-4, the J gene TRBJ2-3; 9 bases align to TRBD2. The sample consisted of peripheral blood. The TCR sequence derives from a man aged 55 to 69 with active or convalescent COVID-19. CDR3 DNA: TGTGCCAGCAGCTTGGGGGGCCTAGCGGGGCCCACAGATACGCAGTATTTT. Encoded protein: CASSLGGLAGPTDTQYF. Filled out from reference TRBV5-4 and TRBJ2-3, the complete variable domain reads ETGVTQSPTHLIKTRGQQVTLRCSSQSGHNTVSWYQQALGQGPQFIFQYYREEENGRGNFPPRFSGLQFPNYSSELNVNALELDDSALYLCASSLGGLAGPTDTQYFGPGTRLTVL.